This TCR beta chain emerged from a study of T cells in women clearing cervical HPV infection listed by TCRdb under 2018. A note on the overall study: Cases were about two dozen women with histologically confirmed HPV16-related CIN3 or worse, including a couple of invasive cancers. Controls were 25 or so women whose single incident HPV16 infection cleared within 12 months without precancer or cancer developing. Case blood was taken at the visit when the lesion was first identified, whereas control blood was taken when infection was no longer detected. For cases, a median interval of roughly 150 days, with an interquartile range of about 90 to 210 days, was observed between lesion detection and blood sampling. Since only a few of the women had HLA typing available, the possibility that HLA type was acting as a confounder could not be ruled out. Nested within Costa Rica's Guanacaste HPV Natural History Study, an exploratory proof-of-principle case-control study compared TCR repertoires across cervical HPV16 outcomes. Cases were matched to controls by age within five years and by the year the sample was collected. Median age was 34 years in cases versus just over 37 in controls, and baseline characteristics did not differ significantly. In the parent cohort, 10,049 women aged 18 or older were enrolled in Guanacaste, Costa Rica, during about 1993 to 1995 and then followed for less than nine years. Quality controls consisted of five blinded duplicates per group, for a total of about 60 samples made up of approximately 50 participants and some 10 replicates.

Every participant had a single incident cervical HPV16 infection, and prevalent HPV16 infections were excluded. Cervical HPV DNA was detected with MY09/MY11 PCR, and genotyping was done with dot-blot hybridization. Roughly 15 mL of heparinized blood were centrifuged, and the buffy coat was aliquoted, frozen at -30°C, then stored at -80°C. Genomic DNA was extracted from buffy coat specimens using QIAGEN kits. The immunoSEQ assay used multiplex PCR to amplify TCR beta CDR3 regions from an average of roughly 1,200 ng of genomic DNA per sample. To correct primer bias, the assay used a complete synthetic TCR repertoire to set an amplification baseline. The amplicons were sequenced on the Illumina platform. In the paper's pipeline: Sequence errors were corrected by clustering with frequency ratios and a modified nearest-neighbor algorithm, and the sequences were then analyzed in the immunoSEQ Analyzer using IMGT gene definitions. At each rarefaction depth, TCR richness and evenness were averaged across 20 rarefaction repeats, and samples with fewer sequences than that depth were excluded. Relative abundances of V, D and J genes were compared between groups using Wilcoxon rank sum tests, with FDR correction applied. In the blinded duplicates, the intraclass correlation was approximately 96% for TCR richness and averaged about 76% across 65 to 85 gene segments. Not all clones reach the TCRdb copy of this immuneACCESS table, which keeps in-frame sequences only. Checked studies attribute under half of the gap to unresolved V genes and leave the rest unexplained. That table supplies the V and J calls and clone size; D and trimming were determined from the DNA. The table for this sample records roughly 42,000 clones. Approximately 1.2% of the sample is taken by the ten largest.

A remark on this clone: The antigen it binds to is not known. The DNA ends 3 residues before the CDR3 does, and the rest of the CDR3 is filled in from the germline J gene.

V trim: 5 bases; J trim: 3 bases; unmatched bases: 6. The CDR3 sequence holds 15 residues, the cysteine and phenylalanine included. Sequencing covers 36 bases of the CDR3, shown here with the frame starting at base 1. Based on the germline V gene, the CDR1 and CDR2 sequences are SGHTA and FQGTGA. Broad study findings and their caveats: The cross-sectional design could not show whether associations preceded infection or resulted from it; effector/memory subsets and HPV-specific T cells were not isolated. TRBV6-7 relative abundance was lower in cases than in controls (around 0.11% versus 0.16%; Bonferroni P = 0.0008). Significantly higher TCR repertoire richness was observed in CIN3+ cases than in controls across sequencing depths, whereas no difference in evenness was found. Because T-cell numbers per sample were unknown, differences in richness could reflect varying T-cell content rather than repertoire biology. Random forest classifiers that combined richness and V gene abundances separated cases from controls with an estimated AUC of about 0.8.

The chain is encoded by TRBV7-3 joined to TRBJ2-1; 8 bases in between match TRBD2. The TCR originated in a woman aged 18 to 69 with a cervical HPV16 infection that either progressed to CIN3+ or cleared (not recorded which). Sequenced: blood buffy coat. The CDR3 reads as follows: CASSPGRGIYNEQFF. CDR3 DNA (partial): TGTGCCAGCAGCCCCGGGAGGGGCATCTACAATGAG.